This section outlines one T cell receptor beta chain sequence together with its context. Original analysis: By means of reference gene primer amplification, nucleated cell counts were estimated. Generated by immunoSEQ multiplex PCR, the TCRdb table keeps only in-frame clones and is missing some. V and J calls and clone size are given by that table; D and trimming were obtained from the DNA. Among fewer than 300,000 clones listed, 80% to 95% were seen once. The CDR3 totals 13 residues. J was trimmed by 15 bases and V by 8 bases; bases with no gene match: 14. From germline, CDR1 is PRHDT and CDR2 FYEKMQ (reference sequence). These data are taken from a study of blood T cell repertoires in COVID-19.

The origin of this receptor is a person aged 18 to 29 with COVID-19, enrolled during active disease. The rearrangement uses TRBV13 and TRBJ2-1; TRBD2 aligns across 9 bases. Material for sequencing was peripheral blood. DNA of the CDR3: TGTGCCAGCGGGTCCCGGCTAGCGGGATCATCGTTCTTC. It yields the protein CASGSRLAGSSFF.